The sequence of this T cell receptor beta chain was determined in a study of regulatory T cells in long-lasting Graves disease. Study summary: Antithyroid drugs had been taken by newly diagnosed Graves' patients for under 3 months.

The time point was: newly diagnosed GD, antithyroid drugs for less than 3 months. From RNA extracted from PBMCs, the TCR library was made. With iRepertoire HTBI primers and Arm-PCR of CDR3 regions, TCR beta libraries were built. TCRdb itself ran the multiplex PCR reads through MiXCR, one entry per CDR3 protein. Here the sample spans about half a million distinct CDR3 sequences, 9.5% to 15% being singletons. Germline CDR1 is MNHEY and CDR2 is SMNVEV (reference sequence). V dropped 3 bases and J dropped 9 bases, with 18 bases sitting between them. This CDR3 is 14 amino acids long. The sample also formed part of further work on T cells in Graves' hyperthyroidism and ophthalmopathy. As that study records: A set of HTBI primers served as the primers for a first-round RT-PCR of the TCR CDR3.

The clonotype comes from a woman in her twenties or thirties with Graves disease. J is TRBJ2-7 and V is TRBV27, with a weak D call TRBD2 (6 bases). Sequenced here: peripheral blood mononuclear cells (PBMCs), sampled at new diagnosis, from a patient treated with antithyroid drugs. CDR3 nucleotide sequence: TGTGCCAGCAGTTTTTCGCGGGCTGTCGGGGGGCAGTACTTC. Encoded protein: CASSFSRAVGGQYF.